The source of this TCR beta chain is a study of regulatory T cells in long-lasting Graves disease. The time point is: newly diagnosed GD, antithyroid drugs for less than 3 months. The TCR library was made from RNA that had been extracted from PBMCs in TRIzol. Ten or more counts support this clonotype. Trimming removed 8 bases at V and 3 bases at J, with 10 bases between. The CDR3 runs to 11 residues. The germline V gene has CDR1 SQVTM and CDR2 ANQGSEA. Library construction for TCR beta used iRepertoire HTBI primers and Arm-PCR of CDR3 regions. One entry per CDR3 protein results from TCRdb running MiXCR on the multiplex PCR reads. The sample holds some 350,000 distinct CDR3 sequences, around 15% seen once. A further study also used this sample, focusing on T cells in Graves' hyperthyroidism and ophthalmopathy.

The origin of this receptor is a woman under 30 with Graves disease. Sequencing was performed on peripheral blood mononuclear cells (PBMCs), taken at new diagnosis, from a patient treated with antithyroid drugs. The chain is built from TRBV29-1 and TRBJ1-1, with a possible D match to TRBD1 (6 bases). The CDR3 DNA reads as TGCAGCACCAACAGGGACACTGAAGCTTTCTTT. Protein product: CSTNRDTEAFF.